Detailed here is one T cell receptor (beta chain). Its antigen is unknown. Trimming took 0 bases from V and 2 from J, leaving 9 bases between them. Germline V lookup: CDR1 SGHDT, CDR2 YYEEEE. The CDR3 spans 14 residues. This sample was included in a study of cytomegalovirus exposure and HLA in healthy donors. Whole-study findings and limits: There were 150 to 200 TCR beta chains listed as cytomegalovirus-associated. Reported results showed that the classifier diagnosed cytomegalovirus status with high specificity and sensitivity.

Sequencing was performed with immunoSEQ multiplex PCR; in TCRdb, only in-frame clones are kept and a portion is missing. The table records 150,000 to 200,000 clones, 80% to 90% of them present only once. The sequence derives from a woman in her thirties in good health and CMV-seronegative. The V and J genes are TRBV5-6 and TRBJ2-7; D may be TRBD1 (5 bases). Sequences were obtained from PBMCs. DNA of the CDR3: TGTGCCAGCAGCTTGGATCAGACAGCCTACGAGCAGTACTTC. It encodes CASSLDQTAYEQYF.